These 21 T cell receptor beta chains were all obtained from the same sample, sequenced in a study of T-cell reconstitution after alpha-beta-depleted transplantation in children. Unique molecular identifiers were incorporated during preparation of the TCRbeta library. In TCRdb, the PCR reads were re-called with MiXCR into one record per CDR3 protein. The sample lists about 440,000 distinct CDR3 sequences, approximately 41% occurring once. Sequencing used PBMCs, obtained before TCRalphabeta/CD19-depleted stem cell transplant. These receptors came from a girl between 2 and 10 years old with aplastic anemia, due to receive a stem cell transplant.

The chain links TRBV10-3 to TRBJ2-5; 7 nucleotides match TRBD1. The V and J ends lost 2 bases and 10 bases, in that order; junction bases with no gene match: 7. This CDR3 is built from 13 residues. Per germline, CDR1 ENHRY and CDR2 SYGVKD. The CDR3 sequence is CAISEEGARGQYF. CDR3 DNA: TGTGCCATCAGTGAGGAGGGGGCGAGGGGCCAGTACTTC.

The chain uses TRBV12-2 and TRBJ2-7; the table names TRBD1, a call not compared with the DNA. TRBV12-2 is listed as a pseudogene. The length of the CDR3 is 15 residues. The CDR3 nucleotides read TGTGCAAGTCGCTTAGAGCCTCGGACAGGGAAGGAACAGTACTTC. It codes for CASRLEPRTGKEQYF.

CDR3 residues: CSARGNNWSSDSYEQYF. The CDR3 region has the DNA TGCAGTGCTAGAGGTAATAACTGGTCGTCAGATTCCTACGAGCAGTACTTC. V gene TRBV20-1 combines with J gene TRBJ2-7; D remains unclear. V was clipped by 1 base and J by 1 base, with 20 bases between them. Germline CDR1 reads DFQATT; CDR2 reads SNEGSKA (reference sequence). There are 17 residues in the CDR3.

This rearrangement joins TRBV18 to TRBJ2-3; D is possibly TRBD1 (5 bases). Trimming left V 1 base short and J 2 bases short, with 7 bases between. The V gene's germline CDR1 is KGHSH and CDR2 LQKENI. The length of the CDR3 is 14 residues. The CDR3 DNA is TGTGCCAGCTCACCACGGGGCGCCACAGATACGCAGTATTTT. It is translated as CASSPRGATDTQYF.

The DNA of the CDR3 is TGCAGTGCTCATAGCGGGAAGACCCAGTACTTC. It specifies CSAHSGKTQYF. The V gene is TRBV20-1, the J gene TRBJ2-5, with 8 bases fitting TRBD2. The CDR3 consists of 11 residues. With 5 bases clipped from V and 6 bases from J, the junction kept 2 bases outside the gene matches. CDR1 is DFQATT and CDR2 is SNEGSKA in the germline V gene (reference sequence).

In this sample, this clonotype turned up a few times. The CDR3 reads CASSILLTSGRAVDTQYF. The CDR3 DNA sequence: TGTGCCAGCAGCATACTGTTGACTAGCGGGAGGGCCGTAGATACGCAGTATTTT. V usage is TRBV7-8 and J usage is TRBJ2-3; 14 bases line up with TRBD2. From germline, CDR1 is SGHVS and CDR2 FQNEAQ. Trimming took 5 bases from V and 5 from J; bases not matched to a gene: 12. The CDR3 contains 18 residues.

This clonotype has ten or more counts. CDR3 DNA sequence: TGTGCCAGCACTAGGGGGGCTAGCGGGGTCGGAGAGACCCAGTACTTC. The encoded protein is CASTRGASGVGETQYF. The chain links TRBV3-1 to TRBJ2-5; 9 nucleotides line up with TRBD2. Germline CDR1 reads LGHDT; CDR2 reads YNNKEL (reference sequence). This CDR3 has 16 amino acids. Germline trimming cut 7 bases from V and 4 bases from J; bases unmatched to any gene: 13.

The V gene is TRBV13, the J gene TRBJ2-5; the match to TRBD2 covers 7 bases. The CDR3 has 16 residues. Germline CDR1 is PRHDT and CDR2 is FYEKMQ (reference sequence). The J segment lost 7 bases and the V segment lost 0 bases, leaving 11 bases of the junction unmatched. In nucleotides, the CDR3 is TGTGCCAGCAGCTTAGGCTCTAGCGGCCGAATGGGGACCCAGTACTTC. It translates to CASSLGSSGRMGTQYF.

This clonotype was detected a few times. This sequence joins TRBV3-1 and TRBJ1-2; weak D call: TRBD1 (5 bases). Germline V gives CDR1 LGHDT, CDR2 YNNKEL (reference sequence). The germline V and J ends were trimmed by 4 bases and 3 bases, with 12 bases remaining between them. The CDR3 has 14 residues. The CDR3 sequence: CASSPTPGHYGYTF. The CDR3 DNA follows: TGTGCCAGCAGCCCGACGCCAGGGCACTATGGCTACACCTTC.

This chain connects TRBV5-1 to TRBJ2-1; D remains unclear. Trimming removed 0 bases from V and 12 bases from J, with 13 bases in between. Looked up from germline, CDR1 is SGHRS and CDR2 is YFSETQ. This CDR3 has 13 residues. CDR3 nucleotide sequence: TGCGCCAGCAGCTTGGATGTATTCCACTGGCAGTTCTTC. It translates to CASSLDVFHWQFF.

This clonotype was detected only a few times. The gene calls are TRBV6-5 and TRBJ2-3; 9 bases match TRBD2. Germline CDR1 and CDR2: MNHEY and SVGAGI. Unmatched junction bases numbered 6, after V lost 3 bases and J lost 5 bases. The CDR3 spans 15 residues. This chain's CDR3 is CASSYGREGQDTQYF. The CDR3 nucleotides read TGTGCCAGCAGTTATGGGCGGGAGGGCCAAGATACGCAGTATTTT.

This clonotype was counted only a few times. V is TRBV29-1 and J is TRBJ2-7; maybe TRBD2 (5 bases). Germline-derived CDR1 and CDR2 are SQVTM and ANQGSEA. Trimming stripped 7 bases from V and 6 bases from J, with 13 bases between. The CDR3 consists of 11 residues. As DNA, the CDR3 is TGCAGCGCCCTGGAGAGCGGCGAGCAGTACTTC. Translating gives CSALESGEQYF.

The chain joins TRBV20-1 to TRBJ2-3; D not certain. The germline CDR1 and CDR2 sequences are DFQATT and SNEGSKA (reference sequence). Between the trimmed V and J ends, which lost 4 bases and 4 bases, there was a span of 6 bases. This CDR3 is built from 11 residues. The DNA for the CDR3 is TGCAGTGCTACTTTCGCAGATACGCAGTATTTT. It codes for CSATFADTQYF.

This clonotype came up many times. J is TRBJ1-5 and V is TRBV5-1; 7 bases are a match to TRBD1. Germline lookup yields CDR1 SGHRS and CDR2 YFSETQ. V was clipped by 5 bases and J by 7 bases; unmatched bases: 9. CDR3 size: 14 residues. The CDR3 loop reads CASRFDREGQPQHF. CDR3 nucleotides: TGCGCCAGCAGGTTCGACAGGGAAGGACAGCCCCAGCATTTT.

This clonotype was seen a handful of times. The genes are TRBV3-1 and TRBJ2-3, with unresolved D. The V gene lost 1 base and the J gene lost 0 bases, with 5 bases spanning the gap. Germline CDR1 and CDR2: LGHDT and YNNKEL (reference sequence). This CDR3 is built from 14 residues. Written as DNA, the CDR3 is TGTGCCAGCAGCCAAGGGTCGAGCACAGATACGCAGTATTTT. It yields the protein CASSQGSSTDTQYF.

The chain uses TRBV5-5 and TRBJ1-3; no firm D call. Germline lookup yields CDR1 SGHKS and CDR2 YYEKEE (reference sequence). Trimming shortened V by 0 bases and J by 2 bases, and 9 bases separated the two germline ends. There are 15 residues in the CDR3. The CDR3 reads CASSLAQGTGNTIYF. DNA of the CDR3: TGTGCCAGCAGCTTGGCGCAAGGGACTGGAAACACCATATATTTT. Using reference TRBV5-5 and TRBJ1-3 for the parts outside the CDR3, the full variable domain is DAGVTQSPTHLIKTRGQQVTLRCSPISGHKSVSWYQQVLGQGPQFIFQYYEKEERGRGNFPDRFSARQFPNYSSELNVNALLLGDSALYLCASSLAQGTGNTIYFGEGSWLTVV.

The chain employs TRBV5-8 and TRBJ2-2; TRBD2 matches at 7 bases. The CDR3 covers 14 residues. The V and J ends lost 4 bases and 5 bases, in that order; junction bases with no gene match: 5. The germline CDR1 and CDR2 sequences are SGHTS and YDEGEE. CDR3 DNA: TGTGCCAGCAGCCGGACTAGTAGGACCGGGGAGCTGTTTTTT. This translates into CASSRTSRTGELFF.

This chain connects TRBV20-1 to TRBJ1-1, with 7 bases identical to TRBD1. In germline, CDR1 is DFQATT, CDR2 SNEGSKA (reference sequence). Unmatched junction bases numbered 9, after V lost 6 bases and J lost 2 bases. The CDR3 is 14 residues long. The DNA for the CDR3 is TGCAGTGCCTTGAAAGGGGGCGCAAACACTGAAGCTTTCTTT. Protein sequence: CSALKGGANTEAFF.

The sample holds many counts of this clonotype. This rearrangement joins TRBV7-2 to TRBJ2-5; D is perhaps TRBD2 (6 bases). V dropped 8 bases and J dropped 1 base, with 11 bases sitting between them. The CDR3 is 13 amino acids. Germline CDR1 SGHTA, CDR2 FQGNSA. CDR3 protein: CASSRGLQETQYF. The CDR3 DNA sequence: TGTGCCAGCTCGAGGGGACTCCAAGAGACCCAGTACTTC.

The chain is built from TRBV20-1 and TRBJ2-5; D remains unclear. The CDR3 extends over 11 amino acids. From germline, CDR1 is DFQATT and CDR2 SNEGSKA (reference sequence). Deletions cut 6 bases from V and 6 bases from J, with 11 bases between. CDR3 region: CSASLAQTQYF. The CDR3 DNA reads TGCAGTGCCTCCCTGGCGCAGACCCAGTACTTC.

The CDR3 region is CASSPGTTWGNVLTF. The CDR3 region has the DNA TGTGCCAGCAGCCCCGGGACAACCTGGGGCAACGTCCTGACTTTC. The rearrangement links TRBV6-1 to TRBJ2-6, with D possibly matching TRBD1 (6 bases). V was pared by 6 bases and J by 9 bases, with 18 bases between. The CDR3 runs to 15 residues. Germline loops: CDR1 MNHNS, CDR2 SASEGT.